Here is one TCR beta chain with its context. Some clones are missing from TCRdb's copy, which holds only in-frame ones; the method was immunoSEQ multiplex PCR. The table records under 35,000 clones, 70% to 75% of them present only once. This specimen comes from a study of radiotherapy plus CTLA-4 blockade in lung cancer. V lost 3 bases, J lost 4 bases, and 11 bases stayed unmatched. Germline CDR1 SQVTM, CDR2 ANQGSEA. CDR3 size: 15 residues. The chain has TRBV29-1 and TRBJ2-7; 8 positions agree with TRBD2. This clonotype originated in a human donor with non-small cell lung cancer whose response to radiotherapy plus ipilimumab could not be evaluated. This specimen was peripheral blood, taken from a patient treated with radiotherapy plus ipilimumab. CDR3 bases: TGCAGCGTTGATAAGGGGATAAGCGGGGGATACGAGCAGTACTTC. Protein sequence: CSVDKGISGGYEQYF.